Listed below are T cell receptor beta chains from one sample, sequenced in a study of blood T cell repertoires in COVID-19. TCRdb keeps only in-frame clones here, not all; method: immunoSEQ multiplex PCR. This table has roughly 230,000 clones, about four fifths appearing once. Specimen: PBMCs or T cells enriched from blood (not recorded which). These receptors originate from a man aged 50-59 years who had recovered from COVID-19. The CDR3 runs from the conserved cysteine through the conserved F or W. D genes are given only for firm matches. Clone sizes are given selectively: once, few, many, or a class where the clone is expanded.

d_call	clone_size	v_call	j_call	cdr3_nt	cdr3_aa
.	.	TRBV7-2	TRBJ1-5	TGTGCCAGCAGCTTAGAGGGGTTGCGGCCCCAGCATTTT	CASSLEGLRPQHF
TRBD1	.	TRBV4-1	TRBJ2-5	TGCGCCAGCAGCCAAGGTGGGACAGGGGCCGGGAGAGAGACCCAGTACTTC	CASSQGGTGAGRETQYF
.	.	TRBV28	TRBJ1-6	TGTGCCAGCAGTTCATGGCAGGTAAGTTCACCCCTCCACTTT	CASSSWQVSSPLHF
.	.	TRBV4-3	TRBJ1-1	TGCGCCAGCAGCCGGGGGGGAATCACTGAAGCTTTCTTT	CASSRGGITEAFF
TRBD1	few	TRBV6-5	TRBJ1-5	TGTGCCAGCAGTACCGACAGGGGAGGGAATCAGCCCCAGCATTTT	CASSTDRGGNQPQHF
TRBD1	.	TRBV10-3	TRBJ1-6	TGTGCCATCAGTGGCGCCGGGACAGGGGATAATTCACCCCTCCACTTT	CAISGAGTGDNSPLHF
.	.	TRBV9	TRBJ1-2	TGTGCCAGCAGCCCTCAGACAGCTAACTATGGCTACACCTTC	CASSPQTANYGYTF
TRBD1	.	TRBV5-6	TRBJ2-7	TGTGCCAGCAGCTACCAGGGGGCGAACCCCTACGAGCAGTACTTC	CASSYQGANPYEQYF
TRBD1	.	TRBV5-1	TRBJ2-7	TGCGCCAGCAGCTTTTACAGGGGTGACTACGAGCAGTACTTC	CASSFYRGDYEQYF
.	.	TRBV7-9	TRBJ1-1	TGTGCCAGCAGCTTAGGGCTCTTGAACACTGAAGCTTTCTTT	CASSLGLLNTEAFF
TRBD1	.	TRBV14	TRBJ1-2	TGTGCCAGCAGCCCCGGGACAGTCTATGGCTACACCTTC	CASSPGTVYGYTF
.	.	TRBV30	TRBJ2-5	TGTGCCGGAACAGGGATGGCAGAGACCCAGTACTTC	CAGTGMAETQYF
.	few	TRBV6-5	TRBJ1-5	TGTGCCAGCAAGCCGAGGGAGTATAGCAATCAGCCCCAGCATTTT	CASKPREYSNQPQHF
TRBD2	.	TRBV29-1	TRBJ2-7	TGCAGCGTTGAAAGCGGGGGGGCCTACGAGCAGTACTTC	CSVESGGAYEQYF
TRBD1	.	TRBV5-1	TRBJ2-5	TGCGCCAGCAGCACTGGACAGGGCTTTGGCCAAGAGACCCAGTACTTC	CASSTGQGFGQETQYF
TRBD1	.	TRBV29-1	TRBJ1-2	TGCAGCGTCACCGGGACAGGGGGTAATGGCTACACCTTC	CSVTGTGGNGYTF
TRBD1	.	TRBV29-1	TRBJ2-7	TGCAGCGTTGAGGGGCATAGGACAGGGGCCTACGAGCAGTACTTC	CSVEGHRTGAYEQYF
TRBD1	.	TRBV5-1	TRBJ1-2	TGCGCCAGCAGCACTTCAGGGGGCGGAATCTATGGCTACACCTTC	CASSTSGGGIYGYTF
.	.	TRBV19	TRBJ2-3	TGTGCCAGTAGGTTATCGAGACTTAGCACAGATACGCAGTATTTT	CASRLSRLSTDTQYF
.	.	TRBV5-6	TRBJ1-2	TGTGCCAGCAGCCCAACTCCCGGACAGTATGGCTACACCTTC	CASSPTPGQYGYTF
.	.	TRBV7-6	TRBJ1-6	TGTGCCAGCAGCTTCGAGACAGGTTATAATTCACCCCTCCACTTT	CASSFETGYNSPLHF
TRBD2	.	TRBV10-3	TRBJ2-1	TGTGCCCACGCCGGGACTAGCGGGGGGGTTGCCTTCAATGAGCAGTTCTTC	CAHAGTSGGVAFNEQFF
TRBD2	.	TRBV19	TRBJ2-1	TGTGCCAGTAGTGCCTCGGGACTAGCGCTTTACAATGAGCAGTTCTTC	CASSASGLALYNEQFF
.	.	TRBV9	TRBJ2-2	TGTGCCAGCAGCCGTGGACAGTCCTACCTAACCGGGGAGCTGTTTTTT	CASSRGQSYLTGELFF
TRBD1	once	TRBV30	TRBJ1-2	TGTGCCTGGGGCAGGGGGCGGGACTATGGCTACACCTTC	CAWGRGRDYGYTF
TRBD1	.	TRBV6-5	TRBJ1-2	TGTGCCAGCAACGGGCGGAACAGGGGGCTTGATGGCTACACCTTC	CASNGRNRGLDGYTF
.	.	TRBV5-1	TRBJ2-5	TGCGCCAGCAGCCTGGAGGACCGGACTGGGGGCGTGGAGACCCAGTACTTC	CASSLEDRTGGVETQYF
.	.	TRBV5-4	TRBJ1-3	TGTGCCAGCAGCTTGGACAGACGCTCTGGAAACACCATATATTTT	CASSLDRRSGNTIYF
.	.	TRBV7-9	TRBJ1-3	TGTGCCAGCAGCCCCTCCGGAGTCTCTGGAAACACCATATATTTT	CASSPSGVSGNTIYF
.	.	TRBV2	TRBJ2-7	TGTGCCAGCTTAAAGACGGGGAGCTCCTACGAGCAGTACTTC	CASLKTGSSYEQYF